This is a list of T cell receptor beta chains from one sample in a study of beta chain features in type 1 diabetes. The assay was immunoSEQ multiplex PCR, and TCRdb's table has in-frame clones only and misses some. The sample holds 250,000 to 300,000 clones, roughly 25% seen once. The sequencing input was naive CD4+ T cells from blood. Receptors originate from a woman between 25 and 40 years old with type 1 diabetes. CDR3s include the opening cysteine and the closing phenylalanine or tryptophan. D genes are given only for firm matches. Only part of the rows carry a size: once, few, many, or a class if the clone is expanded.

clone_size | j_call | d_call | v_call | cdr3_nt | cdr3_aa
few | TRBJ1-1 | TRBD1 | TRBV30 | TGTGCCTGGAGTCCGAACAGGGGGGATGCAGCTTTCTTT | CAWSPNRGDAAFF
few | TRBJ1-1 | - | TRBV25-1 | TGTGCCAGCAGTTTACTAACAGGGCTCGGCACTGAAGCTTTCTTT | CASSLLTGLGTEAFF
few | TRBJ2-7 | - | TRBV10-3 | TGTGCCATCAGTGAGTTTCGGGAGTTTGATAACGAGCAGTACTTC | CAISEFREFDNEQYF
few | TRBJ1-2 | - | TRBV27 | TGTGCCAGCACCCGCCTGTCAACCGTAGGGGATGGCTACACCTTC | CASTRLSTVGDGYTF
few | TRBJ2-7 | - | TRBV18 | TGTGCCAGCTCACCACCTTTAGGGAGAGGCAACGAGCAGTACTTC | CASSPPLGRGNEQYF
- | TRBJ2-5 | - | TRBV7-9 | TGTGCCAGCAGCCAGGAAGAGACCCAGTACTTC | CASSQEETQYF
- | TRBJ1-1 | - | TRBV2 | TGTGCCAGCAGTTTCATGGAGGGCACTGAAGCTTTCTTT | CASSFMEGTEAFF
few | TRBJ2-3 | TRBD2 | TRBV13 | TGTGCCAGCAGCTACGCTGGGAGGGAGCAGTATTTT | CASSYAGREQYF
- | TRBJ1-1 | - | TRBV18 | TGTGCCAGCTCACCCGACACTGAAGCTTTCTTT | CASSPDTEAFF
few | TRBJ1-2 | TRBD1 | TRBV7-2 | TGTGCCAGCAGCTTGGGACAGGGAGACTATGGCTACACCTTC | CASSLGQGDYGYTF
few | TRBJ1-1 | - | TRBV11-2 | TGTGCCAGCAGCTTAAGGGCGGGGAACACTGAAGCTTTCTTT | CASSLRAGNTEAFF
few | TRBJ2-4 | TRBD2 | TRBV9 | TGTGCCAGCAGCGTAGAAGACCCCATAGCTAGCGGGAGTATAAACATTCAGTACTTC | CASSVEDPIASGSINIQYF
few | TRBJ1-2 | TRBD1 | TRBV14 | TGTGCCAGCGGGACAGCAACATTCTATGGCTACACCTTC | CASGTATFYGYTF
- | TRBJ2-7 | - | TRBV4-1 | TGCGCCAGCAGCCACAGGATTTGGTCGGAGGACGAGCAGTACTTC | CASSHRIWSEDEQYF
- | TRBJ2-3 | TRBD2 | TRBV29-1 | TGCAGCGTTGAAGCTCGGACTAGCACTAGCACAGATACGCAGTATTTT | CSVEARTSTSTDTQYF